These T cell receptor beta chains were read from a single sample in a study of blood T cell repertoires in COVID-19. Data came from immunoSEQ multiplex PCR; TCRdb stores just in-frame clones and leaves some out. This sample yields some 230,000 clones, of which about 81% are seen a single time; 7.5% to 9.5% belongs to the top ten. The sample was peripheral blood. Every receptor here comes from an elderly woman with COVID-19, enrolled during active disease. CDR3s include the opening cysteine and the closing phenylalanine or tryptophan. Each record gives: J gene, V gene, D gene, CDR3 protein. D genes are given only for firm matches.

TRBJ1-4	TRBV30	TRBD1	CAWSVTGGKLFF
TRBJ1-1	TRBV9	TRBD1	CASSRQGVLGEAFF
TRBJ1-5	TRBV6-6	NA	CASSYSGGAGNQPQHF
TRBJ1-1	TRBV10-3	TRBD1	CAKGQGGTEAFF
TRBJ2-7	TRBV28	NA	CASSSNEVQQYF
TRBJ2-6	TRBV5-4	NA	CASSQSGANVLTF
TRBJ2-3	TRBV10-2	NA	CASSEAGAGADTQYF
TRBJ1-1	TRBV27	NA	CASSWEGRGSTEAFF
TRBJ2-1	TRBV19	NA	CASSIDRVGGQFF
TRBJ2-2	TRBV30	TRBD2	CAWMLAGLNSNTGELFF
TRBJ2-5	TRBV5-4	TRBD2	CASSLGGTRFLETQYF
TRBJ2-2	TRBV7-6	TRBD1	CASSSLQGRNTGELFF
TRBJ2-7	TRBV5-1	TRBD2	CASSLEPTSSPYEQYF
TRBJ2-1	TRBV7-3	NA	CASSSQDNEQFF
TRBJ2-1	TRBV27	NA	CASRRGTGKVLAGAYNEQFF
TRBJ2-7	TRBV3-1/TRBV3-2	NA	CASSQEPGKYPYEQYF
TRBJ2-1	TRBV6-4	NA	CASSDGQGLRQFF
TRBJ1-5	TRBV6-5	NA	CAIQNGNQPQHF
TRBJ2-7	TRBV9	TRBD1	CASSQEGTGAYEQYF
TRBJ2-2	TRBV6-5	TRBD2	CASSYRGRASGELFF
TRBJ2-7	TRBV7-2	TRBD2	CASSLGPGGGGRGGYEQYF
TRBJ1-2	TRBV27	NA	CASSFSQNYGYTF
TRBJ1-2	TRBV28	TRBD1	CASSFWGAGGVGYTF
TRBJ1-6	TRBV9	NA	CASSVEGLPSSYNSPLHF
TRBJ2-3	TRBV6-2/TRBV6-3	TRBD2	CASSHTSGRAEDTQYF
TRBJ2-5	TRBV5-8	NA	CASSNNARETQYF
TRBJ1-4	TRBV19	TRBD1	CASSYTTGDLRKLFF
TRBJ2-2	TRBV7-7	TRBD1	CASSVGTGVTGELFF
TRBJ1-5	TRBV24-1	NA	CATSDQYNQPQHF
TRBJ2-7	TRBV5-4	NA	CASSLESGRPLLEQYF
TRBJ1-1	TRBV12-3/TRBV12-4	TRBD1	CASSFGDSEAFF
TRBJ1-4	TRBV12-3/TRBV12-4	NA	CASSLRQGEKLFF
TRBJ2-7	TRBV6-2/TRBV6-3	NA	CASSYGPGSGYEQYF
TRBJ1-2	TRBV5-6	TRBD1	CASSRDRNYGYTF
TRBJ1-3	TRBV6-1	TRBD1	CASSGDRGGHSGNTIYF
TRBJ2-7	TRBV30	NA	CAWGNRGEGEQYF
TRBJ1-2	TRBV28	NA	CASSLNRANYGYTF
TRBJ1-2	TRBV29-1	NA	CSVELNYGYTF
TRBJ1-1	TRBV5-1	NA	CASSVHGAEAFF
TRBJ2-7	TRBV5-1	TRBD2	CASSPPGLAGAYEQYF